Below, 18 T cell receptor beta chains from the same sample are listed, as sequenced in a study of blood T cells in healthy people across ages (dated by TCRdb to between 2014 and 2016). Libraries were prepared through 5' RACE. Sequencing relied on an Illumina HiSeq 2500. A second PCR of 7 to 11 cycles was performed with a sample-barcoded 5' primer and a J-beta primer mix. The raw public reads went through TCRdb reprocessing: fastp at Q25, MiXCR clone calling, in-frame beta chains kept. Identical CDR3 protein sequences are pooled into one entry, listed with their most common genes and DNA. The sample profile shows 1.4 million to 1.5 million distinct CDR3 sequences; 42% of them were found once. Under 8% of the sample is held by the ten biggest clonotypes. Sample: blood. The receptors here all came from a woman between 18 and 30 years old in good health.

The chain is built from TRBV5-1 and TRBJ1-2; D not resolved. Germline CDR1 is SGHRS and CDR2 is YFSETQ. The CDR3 has 13 amino acids. V was pared by 6 bases and J by 2 bases, with 11 bases between. CDR3: CASTEQMNYGYTF. Here the CDR3 DNA reads TGCGCCAGCACGGAACAGATGAACTATGGCTACACCTTC.

The chain recombines TRBV3-1 with TRBJ2-3; D ambiguous. V dropped 2 bases and J dropped 2 bases, with 11 bases sitting between them. Germline V CDR1 and CDR2: LGHDT, YNNKEL (reference sequence). The CDR3 runs to 15 residues. The CDR3 protein is CASSQWLVDTDTQYF. The CDR3, as DNA: TGTGCCAGCAGCCAATGGTTAGTGGACACAGATACGCAGTATTTT.

The V gene is TRBV5-6, the J gene TRBJ2-4; D possibly corresponds to TRBD2 (7 bases). The CDR3 runs to 14 residues. Germline CDR1 and CDR2: SGHDT and YYEEEE. Deletions cut 5 bases from V and 0 bases from J, with 9 bases between. The CDR3 coding sequence is TGTGCCAGCAGGGGAGGGGGAGCCAAAAACATTCAGTACTTC. This gives the protein CASRGGGAKNIQYF.

The V call is TRBV5-1, the J call TRBJ2-2, with D perhaps TRBD1 or TRBD2 (5 bases each). Germline V gene lookup returns CDR1 SGHRS and CDR2 YFSETQ. V dropped 2 bases and J dropped 4 bases, with 15 bases sitting between them. CDR3 length: 16 amino acids. This CDR3 reads CASSFPWDESTGELFF. DNA of the CDR3: TGCGCCAGCAGCTTCCCCTGGGACGAATCCACCGGGGAGCTGTTTTTT.

V gene TRBV6-2 or TRBV6-3 combines with J gene TRBJ1-2; the D gene is possibly TRBD1 (5 bases). Trimming removed 7 bases at V and 4 bases at J, with 25 bases between. The CDR3 spans 17 residues. Germline V gene sequence: CDR1 MNHEY, CDR2 SVGEGT. CDR3 in amino acids: CASTRPSDILSIYGYTF. CDR3 bases: TGTGCCAGCACCCGACCCTCGGACATCCTATCGATCTATGGCTACACCTTC.

The chain links TRBV5-4 to TRBJ2-1; possibly TRBD2 for D (6 bases). CDR1 and CDR2 from the germline V gene are SGHNT and YYREEE (reference sequence). The V and J ends lost 4 bases and 0 bases respectively, with 11 bases between them. The CDR3 has 15 amino acids. The CDR3 loop reads CASSRLESSYNEQFF. The CDR3 nucleotides read TGTGCCAGCAGCAGACTAGAGAGCTCCTACAATGAGCAGTTCTTC.

The CDR3, as DNA: TGTGCCAGTAGTATGAACCGGGAGACCCAGTACTTC. Amino acid sequence: CASSMNRETQYF. The V gene is TRBV19, the J gene TRBJ2-5; D call uncertain. The CDR3 has 12 amino acids. In germline, CDR1 is LNHDA, CDR2 SQIVND (reference sequence). Trimming shortened V by 3 bases and J by 5 bases, and 7 bases separated the two germline ends.

Note on this clonotype: Mismatch with germline at one junction end may stem from a read error. CDR3 region: CVSSMTGVGDTQYF. The CDR3 nucleotides read TGTGTCAGCAGCATGACAGGGGTGGGAGATACGCAGTATTTT. This chain connects TRBV6-6 to TRBJ2-3; 8 positions agree with TRBD1. The CDR3 covers 14 residues. Looked up from germline, CDR1 is MNHNY and CDR2 is SVGAGI (reference sequence).

This clonotype was recorded a few times. The chain couples TRBV6-5 to TRBJ1-4, with 7 bases fitting TRBD1. After removal of 4 bases from V and 5 bases from J, the junction contained 4 bases not matched to a gene. The CDR3 totals 14 residues. The germline gives CDR1 MNHEY, CDR2 SVGAGI. CDR3 sequence reads: CASSSTGMNEKLFF. The CDR3 DNA follows: TGTGCCAGCAGTTCGACAGGGATGAATGAAAAACTGTTTTTT.

This clonotype was observed a handful of times. CDR3 region: CASSSGQGAINEQFF. The CDR3 nucleotides read TGCGCCAGCAGCTCGGGACAGGGGGCAATCAATGAGCAGTTCTTC. J is TRBJ2-1 and V is TRBV5-1, with 12 bases that match TRBD1. The ends lost 3 bases at V and 6 bases at J; junction bases unmatched: 4. Germline loops: CDR1 SGHRS, CDR2 YFSETQ. This CDR3 has 15 residues.

This clonotype was recorded many times. V gene TRBV5-1 combines with J gene TRBJ2-1; 9 positions match TRBD2. J gave up 0 bases and V 2 bases, and 3 bases lay outside the gene matches. CDR3 length equals 16 residues. Germline CDR1 reads SGHRS; CDR2 reads YFSETQ. CDR3 in amino acids: CASSLAGGGSYNEQFF. CDR3 sequence (DNA): TGCGCCAGCAGCTTAGCGGGAGGTGGCTCCTACAATGAGCAGTTCTTC.

The chain couples TRBV27 to TRBJ2-5, with TRBD1 identical over 7 bases. This CDR3 spans 12 amino acids. Germline CDR1 is MNHEY and CDR2 is SMNVEV (reference sequence). With V trimmed by 5 bases and J by 4 bases, 1 base remained unmatched. CDR3 nucleotide sequence: TGTGCCAGCAGTCGACAGGGAGAGACCCAGTACTTC. This encodes CASSRQGETQYF.

This clonotype was recorded at least ten times. This rearrangement joins TRBV20-1 to TRBJ2-7; D is uncertain. CDR1 DFQATT and CDR2 SNEGSKA come from the germline V gene (reference sequence). The CDR3 extends over 12 amino acids. The germline V and J ends were trimmed by 1 base and 4 bases, with 8 bases remaining between them. This CDR3 reads CSARGQTYEQYF. The CDR3 DNA reads TGCAGTGCTAGAGGGCAGACTTACGAGCAGTACTTC.

A single count supports this clonotype. This chain joins TRBV27 and TRBJ2-5; 8 nucleotides line up with TRBD2. This CDR3 has 14 amino acids. Trimming cost V 6 bases and J 1 base; bases outside gene matches: 4. Germline V gene lookup returns CDR1 MNHEY and CDR2 SMNVEV (reference sequence). CDR3: CASSTLAVQETQYF. CDR3 DNA sequence: TGTGCCAGCAGCACACTAGCGGTCCAAGAGACCCAGTACTTC.

In its sample, this clonotype was seen a few times. The chain employs TRBV10-2 and TRBJ1-6; 10 bases match TRBD1. There are 14 residues in the CDR3. Germline CDR1 WSHSY, CDR2 SAAADI. V trimming: 6 bases; J trimming: 8 bases; junction bases outside the gene matches: 4. The CDR3 DNA reads as TGCGCCAGCAGGACAGGGGGCGACGATTCACCCCTCCACTTT. This translates into CASRTGGDDSPLHF.

The chain links TRBV4-1 to TRBJ2-2, with D possibly matching TRBD2 (6 bases). CDR1 and CDR2 (germline): MGHRA, YSYEKL. The CDR3 consists of 16 residues. The ends were cut back, 0 bases at V and 6 bases at J, with 14 bases in the middle. Here the CDR3 DNA reads TGCGCCAGCAGCCAAGATGGTCTGGGGGGATCCGGGGAGCTGTTTTTT. It codes for CASSQDGLGGSGELFF.

The rearrangement links TRBV10-3 to TRBJ1-1; D is unresolved. The V and J ends lost 3 bases and 4 bases respectively, with 21 bases between them. Germline loops: CDR1 ENHRY, CDR2 SYGVKD. This CDR3 is 17 amino acids long. The CDR3 here is CAISDPNTGLWGTEAFF. CDR3 nucleotides: TGTGCCATCAGTGACCCGAATACGGGTCTTTGGGGCACTGAAGCTTTCTTT.

This clonotype was seen more than once but under ten times. The chain recombines TRBV28 with TRBJ2-3; no firm D call. Germline-derived CDR1 and CDR2 are MDHEN and SYDVKM. This CDR3 region has 14 residues. The V and J ends lost 5 bases and 2 bases respectively, with 11 bases between them. DNA for the CDR3: TGTGCCAGCAGTCCCGATTCCTTCACAGATACGCAGTATTTT. It is translated as CASSPDSFTDTQYF.